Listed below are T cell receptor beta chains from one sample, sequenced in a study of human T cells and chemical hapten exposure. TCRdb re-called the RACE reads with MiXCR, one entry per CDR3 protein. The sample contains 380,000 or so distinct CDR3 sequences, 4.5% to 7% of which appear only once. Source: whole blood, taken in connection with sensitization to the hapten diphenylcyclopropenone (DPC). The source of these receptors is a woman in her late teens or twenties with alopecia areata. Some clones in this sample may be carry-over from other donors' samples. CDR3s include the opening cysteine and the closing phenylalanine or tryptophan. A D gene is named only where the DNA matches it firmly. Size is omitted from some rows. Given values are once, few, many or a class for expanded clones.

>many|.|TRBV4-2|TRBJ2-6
CASSQVGDLSGANVLTF
TGTGCCAGCAGCCAAGTGGGGGACCTCTCTGGGGCCAACGTCCTGACTTTC
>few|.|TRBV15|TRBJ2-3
CATSTGTVRDTQYF
TGTGCCACCAGCACTGGGACGGTTAGAGATACGCAGTATTTT
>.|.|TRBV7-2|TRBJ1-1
CASSLVQYLVWGSNTEAFF
TGTGCCAGCAGCTTAGTCCAGTATTTAGTGTGGGGATCTAACACTGAAGCTTTCTTT
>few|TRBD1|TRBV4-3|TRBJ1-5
CASSQDLDRGNQPQHF
TGCGCCAGCAGCCAAGATCTGGACAGGGGTAATCAGCCCCAGCATTTT
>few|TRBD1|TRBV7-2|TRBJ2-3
CASSLAAGGADTQYF
TGTGCCAGCAGCTTAGCGGCAGGGGGCGCAGATACGCAGTATTTT
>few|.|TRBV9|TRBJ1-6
CASSVVSGNSPLHF
TGTGCCAGCAGCGTAGTATCAGGAAATTCACCCCTCCACTTT
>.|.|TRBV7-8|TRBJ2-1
CASSLYPGGASSYNEQFF
TGTGCCAGCAGCTTATACCCAGGGGGGGCTAGCTCCTACAATGAGCAGTTCTTC
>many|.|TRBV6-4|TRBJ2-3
CASSEGRGDADTQYF
TGTGCCAGCAGTGAAGGTAGAGGGGACGCAGATACGCAGTATTTT
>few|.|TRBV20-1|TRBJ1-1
CSARDNRVTMNTEAFF
TGCAGTGCTAGAGATAACAGGGTAACAATGAACACTGAAGCTTTCTTT
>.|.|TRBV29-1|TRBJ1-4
CSVFSREGRYEKLFF
TGCAGCGTTTTCTCCCGGGAGGGGCGGTACGAAAAACTGTTTTTT
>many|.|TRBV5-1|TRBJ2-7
CASSLEPHEQYF
TGCGCCAGCAGCTTGGAACCCCACGAGCAGTACTTC
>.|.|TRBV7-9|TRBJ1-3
CASSPRNLVSGNTIYF
TGTGCCAGCAGCCCTCGGAACCTTGTCTCTGGAAACACCATATATTTT
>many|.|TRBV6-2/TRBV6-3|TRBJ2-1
CASSYIGEQFF
TGTGCCAGCAGTTACATAGGGGAGCAGTTCTTC
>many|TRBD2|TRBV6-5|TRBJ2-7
CASSYSKTSGGEQYF
TGTGCCAGCAGTTACTCGAAGACTAGCGGGGGGGAGCAGTACTTC
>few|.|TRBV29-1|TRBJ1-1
CSMNRNSILNTEAFF
TGCAGCATGAACAGGAATAGCATTCTGAACACTGAAGCTTTCTTT
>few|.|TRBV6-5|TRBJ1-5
CARQGSNQPQHF
TGTGCCAGACAGGGTAGCAATCAGCCCCAGCATTTT
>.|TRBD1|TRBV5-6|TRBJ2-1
CASSLPGQGQLYNEQFF
TGTGCCAGCAGCTTACCGGGACAGGGTCAACTTTACAATGAGCAGTTCTTC
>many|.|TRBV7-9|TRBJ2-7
CASSSLQGGYEQYF
TGTGCCAGCAGCTCTCTCCAGGGGGGGTACGAGCAGTACTTC
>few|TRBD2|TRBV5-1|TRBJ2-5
CASSPLAGGLETQYF
TGCGCCAGCTCCCCCCTAGCGGGGGGGCTGGAGACCCAGTACTTC
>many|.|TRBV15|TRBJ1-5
CATRQGTGASQPQHF
TGTGCCACGAGACAAGGGACCGGGGCGAGTCAGCCCCAGCATTTT
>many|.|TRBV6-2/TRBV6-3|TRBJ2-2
CASSYTGEAGELFF
TGTGCCAGCAGTTACACCGGGGAAGCCGGGGAGCTGTTTTTT
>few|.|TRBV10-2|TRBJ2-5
CASSPVGAVRTQYF
TGCGCCAGCAGTCCGGTGGGGGCCGTTCGTACCCAGTACTTC
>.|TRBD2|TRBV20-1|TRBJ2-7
CSARGGGGPYEQYF
TGCAGTGCTAGGGGAGGCGGGGGGCCCTACGAGCAGTACTTC
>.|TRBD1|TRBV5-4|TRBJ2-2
CASSFGQGAVAGELFF
TGTGCCAGCAGCTTCGGACAGGGGGCTGTCGCCGGGGAGCTGTTTTTT
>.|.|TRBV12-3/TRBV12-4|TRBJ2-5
CASSLGGSRYQETQYF
TGTGCCAGCAGTTTAGGGGGGAGCCGGTACCAAGAGACCCAGTACTTC
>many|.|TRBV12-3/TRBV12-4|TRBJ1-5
CASSPDGLQPQHF
TGTGCCAGCAGCCCGGACGGCCTGCAGCCCCAGCATTTT
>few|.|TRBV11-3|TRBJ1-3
CATTPIVGNTIYF
TGTGCCACAACGCCTATCGTCGGAAACACCATATATTTT
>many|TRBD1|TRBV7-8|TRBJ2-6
CASSARLNRGIEPGANVLTF
TGTGCCAGCAGCGCCCGACTCAACAGGGGGATAGAGCCCGGGGCCAACGTCCTGACTTTC
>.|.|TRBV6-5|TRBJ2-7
CASSQQGLGSWEQYF
TGTGCCAGCAGCCAACAGGGCCTAGGATCTTGGGAGCAGTACTTC
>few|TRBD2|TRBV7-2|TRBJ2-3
CASSGRLAGVPDTQYF
TGTGCCAGCAGCGGTAGACTAGCGGGGGTGCCAGATACGCAGTATTTT
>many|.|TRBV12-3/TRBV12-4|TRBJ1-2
CASSPGPVAAFNYGYTF
TGTGCCAGCAGTCCCGGGCCGGTAGCGGCCTTTAACTATGGCTACACCTTC
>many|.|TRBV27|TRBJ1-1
CASSPTGLPTEAFF
TGTGCCAGCAGTCCTACAGGGTTACCCACTGAAGCTTTCTTT
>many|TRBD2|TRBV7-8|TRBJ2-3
CASSLALAGVADTQYF
TGTGCCAGCAGCTTAGCGCTAGCGGGGGTGGCAGATACGCAGTATTTT
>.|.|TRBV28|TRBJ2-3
CASSLSERTQYF
TGTGCCAGCAGTTTATCGGAACGAACGCAGTATTTT
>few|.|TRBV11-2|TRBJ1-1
CASSLRSVADLNTEAFF
TGTGCCAGCAGCTTACGCTCAGTGGCCGACTTGAACACTGAAGCTTTCTTT
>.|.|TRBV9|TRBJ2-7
CASSAGGDTYEQYF
TGTGCCAGCAGCGCCGGGGGCGATACCTACGAGCAGTACTTC
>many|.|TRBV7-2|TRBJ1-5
CASSVGDRDQPQHF
TGTGCCAGCAGCGTAGGGGACCGAGATCAGCCCCAGCATTTT
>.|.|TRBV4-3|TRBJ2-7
CASSQEAFSTYEQYF
TGCGCCAGCAGCCAAGAAGCGTTTTCTACCTACGAGCAGTACTTC
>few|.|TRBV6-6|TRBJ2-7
CASSPSTGYEQYF
TGTGCCAGCAGCCCGTCTACAGGGTACGAGCAGTACTTC
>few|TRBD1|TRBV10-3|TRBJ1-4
CAIREDRGREKLFF
TGTGCCATCAGGGAAGACAGGGGGCGCGAAAAACTGTTTTTT
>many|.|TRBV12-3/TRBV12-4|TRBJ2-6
CASSFRDPGANVLTF
TGTGCCAGCAGTTTCAGGGATCCTGGGGCCAACGTCCTGACTTTC
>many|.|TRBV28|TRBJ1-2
CASSLSNYGYTF
TGTGCCAGCAGTTTAAGCAACTATGGCTACACCTTC
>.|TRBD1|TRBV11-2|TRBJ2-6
CANSLSSTGGAEGANVLTF
TGTGCCAACAGCTTAAGTTCTACAGGGGGCGCGGAAGGGGCCAACGTCCTGACTTTC
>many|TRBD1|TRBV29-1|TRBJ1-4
CSGSPGGTDEKLFF
TGCAGCGGTTCCCCAGGGGGCACAGATGAAAAACTGTTTTTT
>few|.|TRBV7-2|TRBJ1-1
CASFPMRGTEAFF
TGTGCCAGCTTCCCGATGAGAGGCACTGAAGCTTTCTTT
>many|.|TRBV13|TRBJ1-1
CASSLQGPNTEAFF
TGTGCCAGCAGCTTACAGGGACCGAACACTGAAGCTTTCTTT
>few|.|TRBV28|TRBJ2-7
CASSSDGGGRPYEQYF
TGTGCCAGCAGTTCAGATGGTGGGGGGCGTCCCTACGAGCAGTACTTC
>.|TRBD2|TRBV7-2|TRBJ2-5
CASSWGLAEYQETQYF
TGTGCCAGCAGCTGGGGACTAGCGGAGTACCAAGAGACCCAGTACTTC
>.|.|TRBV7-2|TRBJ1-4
CASSFTGGTNEKLFF
TGTGCCAGCAGCTTTACTGGGGGGACTAATGAAAAACTGTTTTTT
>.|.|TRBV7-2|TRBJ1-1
CASSPVWGGPEAFF
TGTGCCAGCAGCCCCGTGTGGGGCGGACCAGAAGCTTTCTTT
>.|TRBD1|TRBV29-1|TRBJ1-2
CSALQGFYGYTF
TGCAGCGCCCTACAGGGGTTCTATGGCTACACCTTC
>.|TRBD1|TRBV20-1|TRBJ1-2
CSARGGSPTANYGYTF
TGCAGTGCGAGAGGGGGCAGCCCTACCGCCAACTATGGCTACACCTTC
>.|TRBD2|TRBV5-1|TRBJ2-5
CASSPAGGPETQYF
TGCGCCAGCAGCCCCGCGGGGGGGCCGGAGACCCAGTACTTC
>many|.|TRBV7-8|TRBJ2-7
CASSAMTVAYEQYF
TGTGCCAGCAGCGCCATGACAGTAGCCTACGAGCAGTACTTC
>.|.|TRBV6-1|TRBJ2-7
CASHASAGGRSYEQYF
TGTGCCAGCCACGCCTCGGCAGGGGGGCGATCCTACGAGCAGTACTTC
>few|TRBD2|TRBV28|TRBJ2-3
CASTLAEITDTQYF
TGTGCCAGCACCCTAGCGGAGATCACAGATACGCAGTATTTT
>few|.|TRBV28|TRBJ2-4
CASSGNRIQYF
TGTGCCAGCAGTGGTAATCGAATTCAGTACTTC
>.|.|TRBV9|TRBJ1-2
CASSPSTAPNYGYTF
TGTGCCAGCAGCCCGAGCACGGCACCCAACTATGGCTACACCTTC